The 21 T cell receptor beta chains reported below all come from one sample, sequenced in a study of blood T cell repertoires in COVID-19 (dated by TCRdb to 2018 to 2020). The method was the immunoSEQ multiplex PCR assay. In its TCRdb copy, this immuneACCESS table keeps in-frame sequences only and misses some clones. Where compared with another copy, unresolved V genes explain less than half of these, and the others have no known cause. In this sample the table shows 300,000 or so clones, around 83% of which occur a single time. Jointly, the top ten make up roughly 1.1% of the sample. The sample comprised peripheral blood. The receptors originated from a woman aged 45 to 65 with acute or convalescent COVID-19.

This rearrangement joins TRBV5-1 to TRBJ2-1; TRBD2 aligns across 15 bases. Per germline, CDR1 SGHRS and CDR2 YFSETQ. This CDR3 has 15 residues. Trimming removed 3 bases from V and 8 bases from J; junction bases left unmatched: 3. CDR3 nucleotides: TGCGCCAGCAGCTCGGGACTAGCGGGGGGCGATGAGCAGTTCTTC. It translates to CASSSGLAGGDEQFF.

This clone showed up just a few times. The chain carries TRBV5-8 and TRBJ1-2; 10 bases match TRBD1. J lost 8 bases, V lost 6 bases, and 10 bases had no gene match. The CDR3 is made up of 14 amino acids. Germline V CDR1 and CDR2: SGHTS, YDEGEE. The DNA of the CDR3 is TGTGCCAGCAACCGGGACAGGGGACGCAACGGCTACACCTTC. Its translation is CASNRDRGRNGYTF.

The rearrangement joins TRBV24-1 to TRBJ1-3; 9 nucleotides line up with TRBD1. V trimming: 0 bases; J trimming: 7 bases; junction bases outside the gene matches: 18. The germline V gene encodes CDR1 KGHDR and CDR2 SFDVKD. The CDR3 is made up of 20 amino acids. In DNA form, the CDR3 reads TGTGCCACCAGTGATTTGCGGCCGGGGACAGGGAGATTTGTCTCTAACACCATATATTTT. It specifies CATSDLRPGTGRFVSNTIYF.

In the case of this clone: The same CDR3 can be traced to other DNA sequences in this sample. The chain uses TRBV5-1 and TRBJ2-2; TRBD1 aligns across 9 bases. V shed 0 bases, J shed 4 bases, and the junction held 4 bases outside the gene matches. Germline CDR1 SGHRS, CDR2 YFSETQ. The CDR3 runs 16 residues. CDR3 in amino acids: CASSLDRGRSTGELFF. The CDR3 nucleotides read TGCGCCAGCAGCTTGGACAGGGGGCGCAGCACCGGGGAGCTGTTTTTT.

The chain combines TRBV6-5 with TRBJ2-7; 13 bases match TRBD2. With 2 bases clipped from V and 0 bases from J, the junction kept 1 base outside the gene matches. In germline, CDR1 is MNHEY, CDR2 SVGAGI. The CDR3 sequence is 16 residues long. The CDR3 DNA reads TGTGCCAGCAGTTACGGGACTAGCGGGGCCTCCTACGAGCAGTACTTC. Translating gives CASSYGTSGASYEQYF.

V and J are TRBV29-1 and TRBJ1-4, with TRBD1 matching over 7 bases. This CDR3 has 16 amino acids. Germline loops: CDR1 SQVTM, CDR2 ANQGSEA. Unmatched junction bases numbered 9, after V lost 5 bases and J lost 0 bases. The CDR3 spells CSVPGGTGATNEKLFF. The CDR3 DNA reads as TGCAGCGTTCCAGGGGGAACCGGCGCAACTAATGAAAAACTGTTTTTT.

In this sample, this clone turned up once. The rearrangement joins TRBV11-2 to TRBJ1-1; D perhaps matches TRBD1 (5 bases). With 1 base removed from V and 1 base from J, the gap between germline ends came to 10 bases. The CDR3 loop spans 15 amino acids. Germline V gives CDR1 SGHAT, CDR2 FQNNGV. The CDR3 protein is CASSLVPGKNTEAFF. CDR3 bases: TGTGCCAGCAGCTTAGTCCCAGGGAAGAACACTGAAGCTTTCTTT.

The genes are TRBV4-1 and TRBJ2-6; D is uncertain. The V gene's germline CDR1 is MGHRA and CDR2 YSYEKL. Trimming removed 6 bases at V and 0 bases at J, with 21 bases between. The CDR3 has 19 residues. DNA of the CDR3: TGCGCCAGCAGGAACCTTCCAGGTTTCGGCGACTCTGGGGCCAACGTCCTGACTTTC. Its translation is CASRNLPGFGDSGANVLTF.

The CDR3 protein is CASSVVRQEHGYTF. CDR3 nucleotides: TGTGCCAGCAGCGTAGTGAGACAGGAGCATGGCTACACCTTC. The chain is built from TRBV9 and TRBJ1-2; TRBD1 might be the D (6 bases). CDR3 length: 14 amino acids. V lost 0 bases and J 6 bases, leaving 12 bases between the germline ends. Germline CDR1 is SGDLS and CDR2 is YYNGEE.

The chain has TRBV24-1 and TRBJ2-5; 10 bases match TRBD1. J lost 5 bases, V lost 5 bases, and 10 bases had no gene match. This CDR3 contains 16 residues. CDR1 KGHDR and CDR2 SFDVKD come from the germline V gene. The CDR3 reads CATSATGTGVGETQYF. Here the CDR3 DNA reads TGTGCCACCAGTGCAACCGGGACAGGGGTCGGGGAGACCCAGTACTTC.

J is TRBJ1-1 and V is TRBV19; 7 positions match TRBD1. Germline assignment: CDR1 LNHDA and CDR2 SQIVND (reference sequence). V trimming: 3 bases; J trimming: 4 bases; junction bases outside the gene matches: 8. This CDR3 is built from 15 residues. The CDR3 sequence is CASSIGSGGGTEAFF. The CDR3 DNA follows: TGTGCCAGTAGTATCGGCTCAGGGGGTGGCACTGAAGCTTTCTTT.

The chain joins TRBV7-3 to TRBJ2-2; D remains unclear. The V and J ends lost 5 bases and 5 bases respectively, with 9 bases between them. Germline lookup yields CDR1 SGHTA and CDR2 FQGTGA. This CDR3 spans 13 amino acids. CDR3 sequence (DNA): TGTGCCAGCAGCCTAATCTATACCGGGGAGCTGTTTTTT. It yields the protein CASSLIYTGELFF.

The chain joins TRBV3-1 (or the pseudogene TRBV3-2) to TRBJ1-3, with D maybe TRBD1 (5 bases). The germline V gene has CDR1 LGHDT and CDR2 YNNKEL (reference sequence). Deletions cut 2 bases from V and 4 bases from J, with 9 bases between. This CDR3 region has 14 residues. The CDR3 region is CASSQRGFGNTIYF. The DNA for the CDR3 is TGTGCCAGCAGCCAAAGGGGATTCGGAAACACCATATATTTT.

J is TRBJ1-4 and V is TRBV5-1; TRBD1 agrees at 9 bases. This CDR3 is 17 amino acids long. Germline lookup yields CDR1 SGHRS and CDR2 YFSETQ. Trimming removed 3 bases from V and 5 bases from J; junction bases left unmatched: 11. The CDR3 sequence is CASSSQLAGTGNEKLFF. The DNA of the CDR3 is TGCGCCAGCAGCTCTCAGCTAGCCGGGACAGGGAATGAAAAACTGTTTTTT.

The J gene is TRBJ1-6, the V gene TRBV3-1 (or the pseudogene TRBV3-2); 8 nucleotides agree with TRBD1. This CDR3 has 15 residues. Germline V CDR1 and CDR2: LGHDT, YNNKEL (reference sequence). The ends lost 5 bases at V and 9 bases at J; junction bases unmatched: 9. The CDR3 here is CASSYTDRGRSPLHF. The CDR3 coding sequence is TGTGCCAGCAGCTACACCGACAGGGGACGTTCACCCCTCCACTTT.

The chain has TRBV18 and TRBJ2-5; D may be TRBD1 (5 bases). V lost 2 bases, J lost 4 bases, and 11 bases lay in between. The CDR3 is made up of 14 amino acids. The germline gives CDR1 KGHSH, CDR2 LQKENI. The CDR3: CASSPEAGIETQYF. The CDR3 DNA reads TGTGCCAGCTCACCAGAGGCAGGGATAGAGACCCAGTACTTC.

The chain links TRBV2 to TRBJ2-4; 12 nucleotides align to TRBD2. Germline V CDR1 and CDR2: SNHLY, FYNNEI. J lost 4 bases, V lost 6 bases, and 1 base had no gene match. The CDR3 has 14 amino acids. The CDR3 DNA reads TGTGCCAGCAGGGGACTAGCGGGTAAAAACATTCAGTACTTC. Translating it yields CASRGLAGKNIQYF.

The chain combines TRBV4-1 with TRBJ1-2; 9 nucleotides match TRBD1. V lost 3 bases, J lost 6 bases, and 8 bases stayed unmatched. CDR1 and CDR2 (germline): MGHRA, YSYEKL. This CDR3 has 15 amino acids. CDR3 in DNA: TGCGCCAGCAGCCAGACAACAGGGGGCGCGGATGGCTACACCTTC. Translation: CASSQTTGGADGYTF.

The CDR3, as DNA: TGTGCCAGCAGCTTAGCGGTTGCAGCGGGCAGCTCCTACGAGCAGTACTTC. Residues: CASSLAVAAGSSYEQYF. This chain uses TRBV7-8 with TRBJ2-7; D may be TRBD2 (6 bases). V was pared by 0 bases and J by 0 bases, with 15 bases between. The germline CDR1 and CDR2 sequences are SGHVS and FQNEAQ. The CDR3 runs to 17 residues.

This clone was seen repeatedly, ten times or more. Other DNA sequences within the sample encode an identical CDR3. CDR3 sequence (DNA): TGTGCCAGCAGCCAAGCGTCAGGGAATCAGCCCCAGCATTTT. Protein product: CASSQASGNQPQHF. This sequence joins TRBV3-1 (or the pseudogene TRBV3-2) and TRBJ1-5, with a weak D call TRBD1 (5 bases). Germline loops: CDR1 LGHDT, CDR2 YNNKEL (reference sequence). The CDR3 runs to 14 residues. V was clipped by 1 base and J by 4 bases, with 8 bases between them.

This clone was counted between two and nine times. Other DNA variants within this sample encode the same CDR3. The rearrangement links TRBV6-5 to TRBJ2-7, with 9 nucleotides matching TRBD2. The germline gives CDR1 MNHEY, CDR2 SVGAGI. With V trimmed by 0 bases and J by 0 bases, 0 bases remained unmatched. This CDR3 has 15 residues. CDR3 sequence reads: CASSYSSGSSYEQYF. The DNA of the CDR3 is TGTGCCAGCAGTTACTCTAGCGGGAGCTCCTACGAGCAGTACTTC.